Listed here are 21 T cell receptor beta chains from one sample, sequenced in a study of cytomegalovirus exposure and HLA in healthy donors. PCR primers comprised 60 Vbeta and 13 Jbeta primers. Assay: immunoSEQ multiplex PCR; the TCRdb copy retains only in-frame clones and omits some. The data hold approximately 160,000 clones, with about 73% observed a single time. Sequenced sample: PBMCs. The source of these receptors is a woman aged 50 to 60 in good health and CMV-seropositive.

CDR3 nucleotides: TGCGCCAGCAGCTGGTCCGGGAGAGGCTCCTACAATGAGCAGTTCTTC. Protein product: CASSWSGRGSYNEQFF. The rearrangement links TRBV5-1 to TRBJ2-1; maybe TRBD2 (6 bases). The length of the CDR3 is 16 residues. V lost 3 bases and J 0 bases, leaving 13 bases between the germline ends. Germline values: CDR1 SGHRS, CDR2 YFSETQ.

This rearrangement joins TRBV5-4 to TRBJ1-1; unclear D gene. Trimming shortened V by 4 bases and J by 3 bases, and 22 bases separated the two germline ends. The germline gives CDR1 SGHNT, CDR2 YYREEE (reference sequence). This CDR3 spans 17 amino acids. The CDR3 nucleotides read TGTGCCAGCAGCCCTAAGGAGGGCCCCAACAGATACACTGAAGCTTTCTTT. It encodes CASSPKEGPNRYTEAFF.

The rearrangement joins TRBV7-3 to TRBJ2-1, with a possible D match to TRBD1 (5 bases). V was clipped by 3 bases and J by 9 bases, with 12 bases between them. Germline V gene sequence: CDR1 SGHTA, CDR2 FQGTGA. The CDR3 consists of 13 residues. CDR3 protein: CASSFRGFGEQFF. CDR3 bases: TGTGCCAGCAGCTTTAGGGGTTTCGGTGAGCAGTTCTTC.

V usage is TRBV4-2 and J usage is TRBJ1-2; 8 bases are a match to TRBD1. Germline V lookup: CDR1 LGHNA, CDR2 YNFKEQ. The junction had 7 bases not matched to a gene; V was cut back by 1 base and J by 3 bases. The CDR3 runs 16 residues. The CDR3, as DNA: TGTGCCAGCAGCCAAGGGACAGGGAGGTTTCACTATGGCTACACCTTC. Translated: CASSQGTGRFHYGYTF.

The chain has TRBV9 and TRBJ2-6; D might be TRBD1 (6 bases). The CDR3 has 19 amino acids. V lost 3 bases to trimming and J lost 0 bases, with 19 bases between them. The germline gives CDR1 SGDLS, CDR2 YYNGEE. CDR3: CASSASGTPSSSGANVLTF. In DNA, the CDR3 is TGTGCCAGCAGCGCATCCGGGACACCTAGTTCCTCTGGGGCCAACGTCCTGACTTTC.

This rearrangement joins TRBV4-2 to TRBJ2-5; the match to TRBD2 covers 13 bases. J gave up 4 bases and V 1 base, and 6 bases lay outside the gene matches. The CDR3 covers 17 residues. Germline values: CDR1 LGHNA, CDR2 YNFKEQ. CDR3 region: CASSQVLAGGPGETQYF. In DNA form, the CDR3 reads TGTGCCAGCAGCCAAGTACTAGCGGGGGGGCCTGGAGAGACCCAGTACTTC.

The chain combines TRBV5-4 with TRBJ2-7; 15 bases are a match to TRBD2. This CDR3 comprises 17 residues. Germline CDR1 and CDR2: SGHNT and YYREEE (reference sequence). V shed 4 bases and J 2 bases; nucleotides not matched to a gene: 7. The CDR3 loop reads CASSPGLAGGLPYEQYF. The CDR3 nucleotides read TGTGCCAGCAGCCCGGGACTAGCGGGGGGTCTACCCTACGAGCAGTACTTC. Full variable domain (rest looked up from reference TRBV5-4 and TRBJ2-7): ETGVTQSPTHLIKTRGQQVTLRCSSQSGHNTVSWYQQALGQGPQFIFQYYREEENGRGNFPPRFSGLQFPNYSSELNVNALELDDSALYLCASSPGLAGGLPYEQYFGPGTRLTVT.

The chain combines TRBV5-1 with TRBJ2-5; possibly TRBD1 for D (6 bases). Trimming took 3 bases from V and 0 from J, leaving 12 bases between them. Germline V CDR1 and CDR2: SGHRS, YFSETQ. The CDR3 covers 15 residues. The CDR3: CASSWGQMYQETQYF. The CDR3 DNA reads TGCGCCAGCAGCTGGGGGCAGATGTACCAAGAGACCCAGTACTTC.

The chain combines TRBV6-5 with TRBJ1-2; TRBD1 is a possible D gene (6 bases). Trimming cost V 6 bases and J 8 bases, with 16 bases left between them. This CDR3 has 13 residues. CDR1 is MNHEY and CDR2 is SVGAGI in the germline V gene. The CDR3 protein is CASSLTGPGGYTF. Here the CDR3 DNA reads TGTGCCAGCAGCCTAACAGGGCCCGGGGGCTACACCTTC.

V usage is TRBV2 and J usage is TRBJ2-5; TRBD2 matches 10 bases. The CDR3 consists of 15 residues. V gave up 4 bases and J gave up 4 bases; unmatched junction bases: 6. Germline V gene lookup returns CDR1 SNHLY and CDR2 FYNNEI. The CDR3 sequence: CASSATSGVLETQYF. CDR3 nucleotides: TGTGCCAGCAGTGCTACTAGCGGGGTTCTAGAGACCCAGTACTTC.

J is TRBJ2-2 and V is TRBV9; D is possibly TRBD1 (5 bases). There are 16 residues in the CDR3. Trimming took 4 bases from V and 4 from J, leaving 17 bases between them. Germline-derived CDR1 and CDR2 are SGDLS and YYNGEE. The CDR3 spells CASSLMMGPGTGELFF. CDR3 DNA sequence: TGTGCCAGCAGCCTCATGATGGGGCCGGGCACCGGGGAGCTGTTTTTT.

The chain has TRBV20-1 and TRBJ2-7; TRBD2 matches at 7 bases. Germline CDR1 reads DFQATT; CDR2 reads SNEGSKA (reference sequence). V trimming: 4 bases; J trimming: 5 bases; junction bases outside the gene matches: 2. The CDR3 loop spans 11 amino acids. CDR3 sequence: CSATRGDEQYF. The CDR3 nucleotides are TGCAGTGCTACCCGGGGGGACGAGCAGTACTTC.

This rearrangement joins TRBV10-1 to TRBJ1-1; maybe TRBD1 (6 bases). This CDR3 comprises 13 residues. Germline V lookup: CDR1 WNHNN, CDR2 SYGVQD (reference sequence). The germline V and J ends were trimmed by 7 bases and 6 bases, with 15 bases remaining between them. The CDR3 loop reads CASKAGENAEAFF. The DNA for the CDR3 is TGCGCCAGCAAGGCAGGGGAGAATGCTGAAGCTTTCTTT.

Turning to this clone: The same CDR3 can be traced to other DNA sequences in this sample. The V gene is TRBV4-2, the J gene TRBJ2-1; 11 positions match TRBD1. The CDR3 has 15 amino acids. The V segment lost 4 bases and the J segment 5 bases; nucleotides outside the gene matches: 4. Per germline, CDR1 LGHNA and CDR2 YNFKEQ. CDR3 amino acids: CASSPGQGVNNEQFF. CDR3 sequence (DNA): TGTGCCAGCAGCCCGGGACAGGGGGTTAACAATGAGCAGTTCTTC.

The rearrangement links TRBV6-6 to TRBJ2-7, with D maybe TRBD2 (6 bases). The CDR3 totals 15 residues. Trimming pared 6 bases from V and 2 bases from J, leaving 17 bases between. CDR1 is MNHNY and CDR2 is SVGAGI in the germline V gene (reference sequence). DNA for the CDR3: TGTGCCAGCAGGCCCGGTTTCGCGGGGACCTACGAGCAGTACTTC. This gives the protein CASRPGFAGTYEQYF.

This chain uses TRBV28 with TRBJ2-5; D is possibly TRBD1 (6 bases). The V gene lost 4 bases and the J gene lost 2 bases, with 11 bases spanning the gap. CDR1 is MDHEN, CDR2 SYDVKM, per germline. The CDR3 spans 14 residues. CDR3 sequence reads: CASSSGQIQETQYF. The CDR3 nucleotides read TGTGCCAGCAGTTCCGGACAGATACAAGAGACCCAGTACTTC.

The chain has TRBV2 and TRBJ1-1; D perhaps matches TRBD1 (6 bases). Germline lookup yields CDR1 SNHLY and CDR2 FYNNEI. CDR3 length: 12 residues. Trimming stripped 6 bases from V and 11 bases from J, with 16 bases between. CDR3 sequence reads: CASSLHATGAFF. The CDR3 DNA reads as TGTGCCAGCAGCCTCCACGCGACAGGCGCTTTCTTT. The full variable domain, with the rest looked up from reference TRBV2 and TRBJ1-1, is EPEVTQTPSHQVTQMGQEVILRCVPISNHLYFYWYRQILGQKVEFLVSFYNNEISEKSEIFDDQFSVERPDGSNFTLKIRSTKLEDSAMYFCASSLHATGAFFGQGTRLTVV.

The rearrangement links TRBV5-1 to TRBJ1-1; TRBD1 is a possible D gene (6 bases). V was clipped by 0 bases and J by 1 base, with 10 bases between them. The length of the CDR3 is 15 residues. The germline V gene has CDR1 SGHRS and CDR2 YFSETQ. In nucleotides, the CDR3 is TGCGCCAGCAGCTTGGCCAGGGGAACGAACACTGAAGCTTTCTTT. The encoded protein is CASSLARGTNTEAFF.

The chain carries TRBV19 and TRBJ2-2; 8 bases map to TRBD2. The CDR3 length is 15 residues. J lost 5 bases, V lost 7 bases, and 9 bases had no gene match. Per germline, CDR1 LNHDA and CDR2 SQIVND (reference sequence). The DNA of the CDR3 is TGTGCCAGTACCCGTGCGGGGGGAAGGACCGGGGAGCTGTTTTTT. It yields the protein CASTRAGGRTGELFF.

This clone appeared once. This chain connects TRBV9 to TRBJ1-4, with D possibly matching TRBD1 (5 bases). Germline CDR1 SGDLS, CDR2 YYNGEE. Trimming shortened V by 0 bases and J by 5 bases, and 20 bases separated the two germline ends. The CDR3 is 18 residues long. CDR3 DNA sequence: TGTGCCAGCAGCGTAGATTCCCACAATCAGGGTTGGAATGAAAAACTGTTTTTT. Translated: CASSVDSHNQGWNEKLFF.

In its sample, this clone was seen once. The chain uses TRBV4-1 and TRBJ1-5, with 8 bases lining up with TRBD1. J lost 6 bases, V lost 0 bases, and 4 bases had no gene match. CDR3 length equals 15 residues. The germline V gene has CDR1 MGHRA and CDR2 YSYEKL. The CDR3 protein is CASSQDSQGVQPQHF. The DNA of the CDR3 is TGCGCCAGCAGCCAAGATTCACAGGGGGTTCAGCCCCAGCATTTT.